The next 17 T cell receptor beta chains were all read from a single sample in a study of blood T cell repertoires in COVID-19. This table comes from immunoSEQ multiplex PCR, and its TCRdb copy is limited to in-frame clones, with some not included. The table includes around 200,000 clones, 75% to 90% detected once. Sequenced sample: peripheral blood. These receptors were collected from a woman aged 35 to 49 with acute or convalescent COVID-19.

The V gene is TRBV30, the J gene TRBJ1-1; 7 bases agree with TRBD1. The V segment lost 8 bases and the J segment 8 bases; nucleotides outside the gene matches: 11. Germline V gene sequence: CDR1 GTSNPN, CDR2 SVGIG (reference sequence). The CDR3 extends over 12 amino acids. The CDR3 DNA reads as TGTGCCGGGCAGGGGGGCGGCGGGGAAGCTTTCTTT. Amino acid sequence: CAGQGGGGEAFF.

Here the CDR3 reads CASSYGVKEEKLFF. In nucleotides, the CDR3 is TGTGCCAGTAGTTACGGGGTAAAGGAAGAAAAACTGTTTTTT. This chain uses TRBV19 with TRBJ1-4; no reliable D call. CDR1 is LNHDA, CDR2 SQIVND, per germline (reference sequence). Trimming left V 5 bases short and J 8 bases short, with 15 bases between. The CDR3 is 14 amino acids.

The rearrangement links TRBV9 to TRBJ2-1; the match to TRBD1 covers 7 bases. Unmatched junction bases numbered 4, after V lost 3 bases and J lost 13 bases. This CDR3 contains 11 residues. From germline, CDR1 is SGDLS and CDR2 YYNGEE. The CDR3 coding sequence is TGTGCCAGCAGCGCCGGGACAGTTCAGTTCTTC. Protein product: CASSAGTVQFF.

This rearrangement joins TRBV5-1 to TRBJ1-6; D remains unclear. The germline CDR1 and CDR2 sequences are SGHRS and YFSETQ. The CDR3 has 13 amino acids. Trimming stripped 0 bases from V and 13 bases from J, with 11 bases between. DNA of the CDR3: TGCGCCAGCAGCTTGGCCGGGATTTCGCCCCTCCACTTT. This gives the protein CASSLAGISPLHF.

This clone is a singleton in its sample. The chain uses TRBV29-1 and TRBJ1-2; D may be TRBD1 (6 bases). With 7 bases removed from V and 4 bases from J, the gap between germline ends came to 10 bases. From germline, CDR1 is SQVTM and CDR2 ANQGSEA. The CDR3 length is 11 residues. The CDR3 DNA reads TGCAGCGGGGGAGGGGGCTATGGCTACACCTTC. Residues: CSGGGGYGYTF.

The CDR3 sequence: CATSPIRDYTEAFF. The DNA of the CDR3 is TGTGCCACCAGCCCGATACGGGATTACACTGAAGCTTTCTTT. V and J are TRBV15 and TRBJ1-1, with no clear D. CDR3 length: 14 amino acids. V was cut by 5 bases and J by 3 bases, with 13 bases left in between. In germline, CDR1 is LNHNV, CDR2 YYDKDF (reference sequence).

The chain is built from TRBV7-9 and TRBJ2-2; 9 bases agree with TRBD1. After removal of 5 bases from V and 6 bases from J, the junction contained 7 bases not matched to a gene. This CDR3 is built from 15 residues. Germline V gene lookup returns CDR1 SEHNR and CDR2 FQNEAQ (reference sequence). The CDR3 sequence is CASSAGTGLSGELFF. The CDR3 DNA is TGTGCCAGCAGCGCCGGGACAGGGTTATCCGGGGAGCTGTTTTTT.

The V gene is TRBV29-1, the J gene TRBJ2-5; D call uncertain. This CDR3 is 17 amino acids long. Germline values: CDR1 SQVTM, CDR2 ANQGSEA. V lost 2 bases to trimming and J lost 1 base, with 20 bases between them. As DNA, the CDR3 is TGCAGCGTTGAATTACCCAACACCTACAGCCCCCAAGAGACCCAGTACTTC. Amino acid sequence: CSVELPNTYSPQETQYF.

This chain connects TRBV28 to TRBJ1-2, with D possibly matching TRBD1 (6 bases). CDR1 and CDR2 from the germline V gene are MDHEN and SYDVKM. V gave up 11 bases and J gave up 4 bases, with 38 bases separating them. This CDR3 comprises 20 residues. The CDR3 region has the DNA TGTGCCGGGAGAGGGAGCGGCCAGAATCCCAGGGGTCTCCTCCCCTATGGCTACACCTTC. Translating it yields CAGRGSGQNPRGLLPYGYTF.

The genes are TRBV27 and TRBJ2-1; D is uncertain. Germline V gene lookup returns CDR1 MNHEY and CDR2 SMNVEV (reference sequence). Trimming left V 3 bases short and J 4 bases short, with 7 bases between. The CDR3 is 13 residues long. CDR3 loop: CASSFTPYNEQFF. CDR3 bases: TGTGCCAGCAGTTTCACTCCGTACAATGAGCAGTTCTTC.

The chain's CDR3 is CASSLSGLSYEQYF. The DNA for the CDR3 is TGCGCCAGCAGCTTGTCCGGACTCTCCTACGAGCAGTACTTC. The V call is TRBV5-1, the J call TRBJ2-7; D perhaps matches TRBD2 (5 bases). The CDR3 consists of 14 residues. V shed 1 base and J shed 0 bases, with 8 bases lying between them. Germline V CDR1 and CDR2: SGHRS, YFSETQ.

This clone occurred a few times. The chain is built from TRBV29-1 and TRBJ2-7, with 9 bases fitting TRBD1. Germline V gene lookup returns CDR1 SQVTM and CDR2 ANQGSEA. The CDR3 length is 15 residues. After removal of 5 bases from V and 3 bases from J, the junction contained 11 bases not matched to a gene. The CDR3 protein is CSVTPGQGGNYEQYF. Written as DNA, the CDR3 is TGCAGCGTTACCCCGGGACAGGGAGGGAACTACGAGCAGTACTTC.

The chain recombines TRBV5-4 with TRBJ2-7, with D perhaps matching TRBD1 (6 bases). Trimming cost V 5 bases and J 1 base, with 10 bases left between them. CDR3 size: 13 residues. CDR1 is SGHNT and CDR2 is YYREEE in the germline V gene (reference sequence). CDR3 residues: CASREDSSYEQYF. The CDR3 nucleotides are TGTGCCAGCAGAGAGGACAGTTCCTACGAGCAGTACTTC. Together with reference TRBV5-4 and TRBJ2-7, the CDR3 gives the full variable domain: ETGVTQSPTHLIKTRGQQVTLRCSSQSGHNTVSWYQQALGQGPQFIFQYYREEENGRGNFPPRFSGLQFPNYSSELNVNALELDDSALYLCASREDSSYEQYFGPGTRLTVT.

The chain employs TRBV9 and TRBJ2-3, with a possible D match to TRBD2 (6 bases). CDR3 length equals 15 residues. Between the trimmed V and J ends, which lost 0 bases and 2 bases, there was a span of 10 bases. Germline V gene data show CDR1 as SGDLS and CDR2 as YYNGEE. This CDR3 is CASSVGAGSTDTQYF. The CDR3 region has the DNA TGTGCCAGCAGCGTAGGTGCGGGGTCCACAGATACGCAGTATTTT.

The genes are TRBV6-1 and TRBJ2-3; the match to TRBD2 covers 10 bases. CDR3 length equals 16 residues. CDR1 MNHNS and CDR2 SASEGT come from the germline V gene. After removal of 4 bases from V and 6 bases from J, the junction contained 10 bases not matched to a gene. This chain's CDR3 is CASSAAAPGLADTQYF. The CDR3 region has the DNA TGTGCCAGCAGTGCTGCCGCACCGGGACTAGCGGATACGCAGTATTTT.

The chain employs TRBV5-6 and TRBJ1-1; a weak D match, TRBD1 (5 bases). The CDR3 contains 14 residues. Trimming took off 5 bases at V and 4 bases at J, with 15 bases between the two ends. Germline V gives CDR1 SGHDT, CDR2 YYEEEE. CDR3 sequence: CASRFDPGGTEAFF. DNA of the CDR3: TGTGCCAGCAGATTCGACCCCGGGGGCACTGAAGCTTTCTTT.

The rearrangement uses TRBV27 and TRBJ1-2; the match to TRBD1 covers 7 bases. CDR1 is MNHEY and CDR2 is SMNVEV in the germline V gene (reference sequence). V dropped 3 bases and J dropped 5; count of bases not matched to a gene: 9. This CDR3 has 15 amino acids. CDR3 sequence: CASSFGIGGAYGYTF. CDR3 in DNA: TGTGCCAGCAGTTTTGGTATAGGGGGCGCGTATGGCTACACCTTC.